This T cell receptor beta chain was retrieved from a study of blood T cell repertoires in COVID-19 (dated by TCRdb to 2020 to 2021). Background for the entire study: Samples from collaborators originated in the United States, Italy and Spain and spanned both the acute and convalescent phases of COVID-19. The prospective study material was composed of cDNA or gDNA derived from T cells, B-cell-depleted T cells, or PBMCs. The dataset comprised deeply sampled blood TCRbeta repertoires from subjects exposed to, actively infected with, or recovered from COVID-19. The repertoires were made available in a free public database intended to serve as a resource for research on the immune response to SARS-CoV-2. The samples were drawn from two sources: the first 160 participants of the ongoing ImmuneRACE study, and over 950 subjects contributed by 6 global collaborators. Sample metadata almost always included a de-identified subject ID, COVID-19 status, age in years and sex. Where available, HLA class I and class II types were taken from metadata supplied by the sample provider and were not determined by assay-based typing.

The collaborating institutions used their own protocols to collect whole blood in K2EDTA tubes. For TCRbeta analysis, collaborators shipped samples in one of three forms: frozen whole blood, isolated PBMCs, or DNA extracted from either of those sample types. What the study reported, not specific to this receptor: How much clinical and demographic metadata was included differed by source and by participant, and the metadata was provided uncurated.

TCRbeta CDR3 regions were amplified from genomic DNA using the immunoSEQ Assay, a bias-controlled multiplex PCR. In the authors' own workflow: Within the assay, amplification of reference gene primers was used to estimate how many nucleated cells each sample contained. To quantify the absolute abundance of each unique TCRbeta CDR3 rearrangement, sequence reads were collapsed and filtered. Productive Simpson clonality was computed per sample as the square root of Simpson's diversity index over productive rearrangements. The table comes from immuneACCESS by way of TCRdb, which keeps in-frame sequences with V and J called. Part of the clones is missing from these tables; in studies checked, under half for an unresolved V gene and the rest for unknown reasons. V and J calls plus clone size are reproduced from that table; the DNA served to infer D and trimming. A total of 80,000 to 95,000 clones appear in this sample, about 76% of them only once. The ten top clones hold around a tenth of the sample.

The junction carries 8 bases between V and J, which are trimmed by 0 bases and 5 bases respectively. From cysteine to phenylalanine, the CDR3 is 13 amino acids long. Just the 39-base CDR3 DNA is kept, in frame starting at base 1. As encoded in the germline V gene, CDR1 is SGHVS while CDR2 is FNYEAQ. In the case of this clone: It has no known antigen specificity. Within one base of it there is no much larger clone, and no base qualities were kept.

The receptor was derived from a woman at least 80 years old with acute or convalescent COVID-19. Here the chain combines TRBV7-6 and TRBJ2-7, with TRBD1 perhaps the D gene, on 5 matching bases. The material sequenced was peripheral blood. The sequenced DNA: TGTGCCAGCAGCTTAGCCCTAGGGGACGAGCAGTACTTC. This is translated as CASSLALGDEQYF.